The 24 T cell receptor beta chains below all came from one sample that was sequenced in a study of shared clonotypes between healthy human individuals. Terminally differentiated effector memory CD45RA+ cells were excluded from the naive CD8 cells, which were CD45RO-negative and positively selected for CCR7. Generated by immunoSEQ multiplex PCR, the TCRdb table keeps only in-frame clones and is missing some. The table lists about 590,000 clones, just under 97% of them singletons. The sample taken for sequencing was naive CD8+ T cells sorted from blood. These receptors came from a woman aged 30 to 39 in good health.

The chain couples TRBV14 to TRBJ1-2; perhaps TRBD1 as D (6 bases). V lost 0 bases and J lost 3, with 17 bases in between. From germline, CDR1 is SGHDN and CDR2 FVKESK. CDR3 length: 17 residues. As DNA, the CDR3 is TGTGCCAGCAGCCAAGATCCTTCCTCGGGGGGCGACTATGGCTACACCTTC. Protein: CASSQDPSSGGDYGYTF.

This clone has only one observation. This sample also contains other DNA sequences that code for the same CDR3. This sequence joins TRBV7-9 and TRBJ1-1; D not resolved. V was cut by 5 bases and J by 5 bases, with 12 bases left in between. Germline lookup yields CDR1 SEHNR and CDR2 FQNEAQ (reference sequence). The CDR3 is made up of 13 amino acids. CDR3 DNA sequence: TGTGCCAGCAGCCCCCCCCTGAGTACTGAAGCTTTCTTT. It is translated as CASSPPLSTEAFF.

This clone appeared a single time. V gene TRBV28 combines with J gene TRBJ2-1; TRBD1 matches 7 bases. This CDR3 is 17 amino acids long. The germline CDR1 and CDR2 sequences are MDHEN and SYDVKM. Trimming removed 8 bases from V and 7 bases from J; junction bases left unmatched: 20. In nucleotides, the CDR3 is TGTGCCAGCCGGAGCCTATTCCGGGACAGTGACAGAAATGAGCAGTTCTTC. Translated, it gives CASRSLFRDSDRNEQFF.

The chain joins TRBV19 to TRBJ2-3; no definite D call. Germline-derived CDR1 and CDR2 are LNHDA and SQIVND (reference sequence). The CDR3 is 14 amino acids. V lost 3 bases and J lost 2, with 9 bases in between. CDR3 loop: CASSILVNTDTQYF. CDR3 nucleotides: TGTGCCAGTAGTATTTTGGTAAACACAGATACGCAGTATTTT.

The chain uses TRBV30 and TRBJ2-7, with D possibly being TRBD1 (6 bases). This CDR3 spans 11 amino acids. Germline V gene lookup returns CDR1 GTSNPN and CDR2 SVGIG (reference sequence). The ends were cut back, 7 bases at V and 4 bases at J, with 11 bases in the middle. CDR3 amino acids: CAFRQVYEQYF. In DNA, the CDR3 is TGTGCCTTCAGACAGGTTTACGAGCAGTACTTC.

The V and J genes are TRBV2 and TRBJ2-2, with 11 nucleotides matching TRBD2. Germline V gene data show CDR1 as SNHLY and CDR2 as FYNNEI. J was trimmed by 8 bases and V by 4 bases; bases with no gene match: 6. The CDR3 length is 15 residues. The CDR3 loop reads CASSGLAGYSGELFF. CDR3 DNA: TGTGCCAGCAGTGGACTAGCGGGATATTCGGGGGAGCTGTTTTTT.

The CDR3 region has the DNA TGTGCCAGCAGTTACGGACGGACGAACACTGAAGCTTTCTTT. Encoded protein: CASSYGRTNTEAFF. The chain carries TRBV28 and TRBJ1-1; D gene ambiguous. V shed 4 bases and J shed 1 base, with 10 bases lying between them. The CDR3 runs 14 residues. The V gene's germline CDR1 is MDHEN and CDR2 SYDVKM.

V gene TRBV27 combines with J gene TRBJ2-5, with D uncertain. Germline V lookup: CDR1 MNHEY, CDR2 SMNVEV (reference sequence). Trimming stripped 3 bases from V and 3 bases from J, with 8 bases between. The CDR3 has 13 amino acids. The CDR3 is CASSFTAKETQYF. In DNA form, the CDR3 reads TGTGCCAGCAGTTTTACCGCCAAAGAGACCCAGTACTTC.

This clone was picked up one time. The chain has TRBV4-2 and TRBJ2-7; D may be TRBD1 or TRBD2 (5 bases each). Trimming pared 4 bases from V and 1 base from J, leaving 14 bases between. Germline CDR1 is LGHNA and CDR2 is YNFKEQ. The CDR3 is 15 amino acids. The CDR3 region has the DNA TGTGCCAGCAGCCCCAGGGACGGGACGTCCTACGAGCAGTACTTC. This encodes CASSPRDGTSYEQYF.

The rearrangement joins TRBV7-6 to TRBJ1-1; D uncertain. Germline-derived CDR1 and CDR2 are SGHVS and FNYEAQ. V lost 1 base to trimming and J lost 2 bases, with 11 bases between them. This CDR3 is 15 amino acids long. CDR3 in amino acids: CASSLEQNRNTEAFF. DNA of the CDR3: TGTGCCAGCAGCTTAGAACAGAACAGAAACACTGAAGCTTTCTTT. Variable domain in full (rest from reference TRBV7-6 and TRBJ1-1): GAGVSQSPRYKVTKRGQDVALRCDPISGHVSLYWYRQALGQGPEFLTYFNYEAQQDKSGLPNDRFSAERPEGSISTLTIQRTEQRDSAMYRCASSLEQNRNTEAFFGQGTRLTVV.

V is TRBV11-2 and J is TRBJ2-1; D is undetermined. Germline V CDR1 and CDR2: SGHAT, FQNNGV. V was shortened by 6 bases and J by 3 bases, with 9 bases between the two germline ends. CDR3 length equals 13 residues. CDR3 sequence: CASRQRGYNEQFF. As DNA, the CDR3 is TGTGCCAGCAGACAGAGAGGCTACAATGAGCAGTTCTTC.

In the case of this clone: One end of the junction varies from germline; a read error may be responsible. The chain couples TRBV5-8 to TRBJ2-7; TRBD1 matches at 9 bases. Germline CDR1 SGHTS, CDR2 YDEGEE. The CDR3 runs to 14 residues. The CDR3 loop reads CASSPGTGSVELYF. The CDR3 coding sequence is TGTGCCAGCAGCCCCGGGACAGGGTCAGTAGAGCTGTACTTC.

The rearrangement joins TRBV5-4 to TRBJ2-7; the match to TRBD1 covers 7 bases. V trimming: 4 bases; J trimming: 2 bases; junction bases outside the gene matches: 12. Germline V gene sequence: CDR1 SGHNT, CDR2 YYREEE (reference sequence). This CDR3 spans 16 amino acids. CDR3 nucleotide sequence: TGTGCCAGCAGCGGGGGTGTCGGGACAGTTGCCTACGAGCAGTACTTC. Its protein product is CASSGGVGTVAYEQYF.

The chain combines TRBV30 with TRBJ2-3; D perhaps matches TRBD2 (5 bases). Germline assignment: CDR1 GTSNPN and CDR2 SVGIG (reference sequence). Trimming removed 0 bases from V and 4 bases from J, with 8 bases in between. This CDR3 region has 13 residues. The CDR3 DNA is TGTGCCTGGAGTGTATCCGGGGCAGATACGCAGTATTTT. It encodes CAWSVSGADTQYF.

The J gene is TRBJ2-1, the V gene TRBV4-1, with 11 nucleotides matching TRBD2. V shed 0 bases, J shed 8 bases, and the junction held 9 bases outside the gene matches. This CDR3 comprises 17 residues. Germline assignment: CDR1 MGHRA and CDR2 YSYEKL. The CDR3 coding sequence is TGCGCCAGCAGCCAAGAGATTACACTAGCGGGAGCCGATGAGCAGTTCTTC. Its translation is CASSQEITLAGADEQFF.

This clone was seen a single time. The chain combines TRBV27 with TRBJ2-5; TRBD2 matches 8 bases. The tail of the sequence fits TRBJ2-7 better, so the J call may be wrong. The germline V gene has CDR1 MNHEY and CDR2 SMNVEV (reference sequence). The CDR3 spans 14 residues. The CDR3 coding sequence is TGTGCCAGCAGTTCCGGGACTAGTCACAACGAGCAGTACTTC. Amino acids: CASSSGTSHNEQYF.

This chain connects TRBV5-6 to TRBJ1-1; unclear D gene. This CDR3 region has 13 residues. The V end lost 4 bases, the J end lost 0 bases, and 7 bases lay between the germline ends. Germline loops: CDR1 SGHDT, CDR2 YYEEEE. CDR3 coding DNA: TGTGCCAGCAGCCTAGACTTGAACACTGAAGCTTTCTTT. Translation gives CASSLDLNTEAFF.

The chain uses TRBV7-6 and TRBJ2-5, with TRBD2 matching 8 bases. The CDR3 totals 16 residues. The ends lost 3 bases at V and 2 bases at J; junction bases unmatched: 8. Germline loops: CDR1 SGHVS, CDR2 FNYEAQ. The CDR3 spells CASSLEAGEFQETQYF. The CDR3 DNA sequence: TGTGCCAGCAGCTTGGAAGCGGGAGAGTTTCAAGAGACCCAGTACTTC.

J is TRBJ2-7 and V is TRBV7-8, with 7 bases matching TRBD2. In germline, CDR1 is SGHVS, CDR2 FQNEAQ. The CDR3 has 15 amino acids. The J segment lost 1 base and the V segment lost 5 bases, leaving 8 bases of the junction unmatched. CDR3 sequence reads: CASSPLGGSSYEQYF. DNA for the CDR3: TGTGCCAGCAGCCCCCTTGGCGGGAGTTCCTACGAGCAGTACTTC.

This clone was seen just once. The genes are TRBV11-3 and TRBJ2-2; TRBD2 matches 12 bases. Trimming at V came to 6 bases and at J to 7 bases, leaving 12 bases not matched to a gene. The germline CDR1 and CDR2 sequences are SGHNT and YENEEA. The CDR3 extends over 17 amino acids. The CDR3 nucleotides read TGTGCCAGCAGGACGGGGACTAGCGGGCTCGACGGCGGGGAGCTGTTTTTT. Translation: CASRTGTSGLDGGELFF.

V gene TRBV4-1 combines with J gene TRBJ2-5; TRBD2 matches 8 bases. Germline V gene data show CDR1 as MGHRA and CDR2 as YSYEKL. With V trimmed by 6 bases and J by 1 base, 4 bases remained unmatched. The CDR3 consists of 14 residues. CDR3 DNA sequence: TGCGCCAGCAGGTCTAGCGGGTTCCAAGAGACCCAGTACTTC. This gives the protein CASRSSGFQETQYF.

CDR3 sequence (DNA): TGTGCCAGCAGCCCCTGGGACGGGGAGCTGTTTTTT. Its translation: CASSPWDGELFF. This chain links TRBV14 with TRBJ2-2, with D unclear. Germline values: CDR1 SGHDN, CDR2 FVKESK. The CDR3 length is 12 residues. Trimming took 4 bases from V and 7 from J, leaving 7 bases between them.

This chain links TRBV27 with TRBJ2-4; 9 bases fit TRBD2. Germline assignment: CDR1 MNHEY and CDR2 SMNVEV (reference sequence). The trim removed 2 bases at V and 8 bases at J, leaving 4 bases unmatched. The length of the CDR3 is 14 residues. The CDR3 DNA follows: TGTGCCAGCAGTTTAGAAGGCGGGAGGGACATTCAGTACTTC. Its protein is CASSLEGGRDIQYF.

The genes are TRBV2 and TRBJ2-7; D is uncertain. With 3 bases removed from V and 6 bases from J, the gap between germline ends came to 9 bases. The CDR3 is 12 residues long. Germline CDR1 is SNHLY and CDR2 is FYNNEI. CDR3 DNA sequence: TGTGCCAGCAGTGACTATGGGGTCGAGCAGTACTTC. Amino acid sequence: CASSDYGVEQYF.